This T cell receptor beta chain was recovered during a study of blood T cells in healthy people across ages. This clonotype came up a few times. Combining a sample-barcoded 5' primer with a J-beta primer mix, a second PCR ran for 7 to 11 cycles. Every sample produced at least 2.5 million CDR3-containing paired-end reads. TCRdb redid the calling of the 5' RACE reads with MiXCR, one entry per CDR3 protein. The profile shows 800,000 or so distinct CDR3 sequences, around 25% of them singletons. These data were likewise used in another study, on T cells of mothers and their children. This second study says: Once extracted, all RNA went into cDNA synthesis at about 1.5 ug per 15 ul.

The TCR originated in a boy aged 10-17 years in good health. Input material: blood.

DNA for the CDR3: TGTGCCAGCACGGGCGGGACGAACACCGGGGAGCTGTTTTTT. Its translation is CASTGGTNTGELFF. J is TRBJ2-2 and V is TRBV6-2 or TRBV6-3; tentatively, D is TRBD2 (6 bases). The CDR3 spans 14 residues. V gave up 7 bases and J gave up 0 bases, with 9 bases separating them. The germline CDR1 and CDR2 sequences are MNHEY and SVGEGT.